Following are 8 T cell receptor beta chains from one sample sequenced in a study of neurological immune-mediated disorders. TCRdb used MiXCR to reprocess the 5' RACE reads, holding one entry per CDR3 protein. The sample holds 120,000 or so distinct CDR3 sequences; roughly 3.2% are singletons and the top ten take 1.3%. Sequenced sample: PBMCs. All receptors derive from a young woman with multiple sclerosis.

This clonotype was detected many times. This chain's CDR3 is CAIGTRTTDTQYF. The CDR3 nucleotides read TGTGCCATCGGAACCCGGACCACAGATACGCAGTATTTT. The chain combines TRBV7-8 with TRBJ2-3; no clear D. From germline, CDR1 is SGHVS and CDR2 FQNEAQ. V gave up 10 bases and J gave up 2 bases, with 13 bases separating them. The CDR3 loop spans 13 amino acids. Full variable domain (missing parts from reference TRBV7-8 and TRBJ2-3): GAGVSQSPRYKVAKRGQDVALRCDPISGHVSLFWYQQALGQGPEFLTYFQNEAQLDKSGLPSDRFFAERPEGSVSTLKIQRTQQEDSAVYLCAIGTRTTDTQYFGPGTRLTVL.

This sequence joins TRBV20-1 and TRBJ1-1, with D unclear. Germline loops: CDR1 DFQATT, CDR2 SNEGSKA (reference sequence). Trimming took off 6 bases at V and 0 bases at J, with 11 bases between the two ends. This CDR3 spans 13 amino acids. The CDR3 nucleotides are TGCAGTGCGAAAGAGGAAGTGAACACTGAAGCTTTCTTT. Amino acids: CSAKEEVNTEAFF.

Ten or more counts support this clonotype. The V gene is TRBV20-1, the J gene TRBJ1-2, with D maybe TRBD1 (5 bases). Germline loops: CDR1 DFQATT, CDR2 SNEGSKA (reference sequence). Trimming left V 3 bases short and J 4 bases short, with 15 bases between. The CDR3 loop spans 14 amino acids. CDR3 DNA: TGCAGTGCTAGGGACAAGAAGGGTGGCTATGGCTACACCTTC. This translates into CSARDKKGGYGYTF.

In its sample, this clonotype was seen a few times. This may be a read error: a much more frequent sequence differs by one nucleotide. This is likely a read error, given that the CDR3 carries no conserved phenylalanine or tryptophan at its end. This rearrangement joins TRBV12-3 or TRBV12-4 to TRBJ2-1; D is uncertain. The CDR3 has 13 residues. V lost 1 base and J 6 bases, leaving 7 bases between the germline ends. The CDR3, as DNA: TGTGCCAGCAGTTTAGGTCCCATCAATGAGCAGTTCTGC. Protein: CASSLGPINEQFC.

This clonotype was recorded many times. The rearrangement joins TRBV5-1 to TRBJ2-1, with 9 bases identical to TRBD2. Per germline, CDR1 SGHRS and CDR2 YFSETQ. The J segment lost 6 bases and the V segment lost 0 bases, leaving 7 bases of the junction unmatched. This CDR3 has 16 amino acids. This CDR3 is CASSLAFAGGVNEQFF. In DNA, the CDR3 is TGCGCCAGCAGCTTGGCTTTTGCGGGGGGGGTCAATGAGCAGTTCTTC.

In its sample, this clonotype was seen many times. The V call is TRBV20-1, the J call TRBJ2-7, with D maybe TRBD2 (6 bases). Germline assignment: CDR1 DFQATT and CDR2 SNEGSKA (reference sequence). This CDR3 has 14 amino acids. The germline V and J ends were trimmed by 6 bases and 4 bases, with 19 bases remaining between them. CDR3 amino acids: CSAISGTRPYEQYF. The CDR3 DNA reads TGCAGTGCCATTTCCGGGACTCGACCTTACGAGCAGTACTTC.

This clonotype was seen ten or more times. The chain recombines TRBV7-2 with TRBJ1-5, with D uncertain. The CDR3 covers 11 residues. CDR1 is SGHTA and CDR2 is FQGNSA in the germline V gene. V lost 4 bases to trimming and J lost 9 bases, with 7 bases between them. In nucleotides, the CDR3 is TGTGCCAGCAGCTCCGCGGGGCCCCAGCATTTT. It yields the protein CASSSAGPQHF.

This clonotype was found many times. CDR3 sequence: CASRPIPGGLWYF. CDR3 nucleotides: TGTGCCAGCCGGCCCATACCGGGCGGCCTTTGGTACTTC. The chain couples TRBV12-3 or TRBV12-4 to TRBJ2-7; D is unclear. The ends were cut back, 8 bases at V and 12 bases at J, with 23 bases in the middle. CDR3 length equals 13 residues.